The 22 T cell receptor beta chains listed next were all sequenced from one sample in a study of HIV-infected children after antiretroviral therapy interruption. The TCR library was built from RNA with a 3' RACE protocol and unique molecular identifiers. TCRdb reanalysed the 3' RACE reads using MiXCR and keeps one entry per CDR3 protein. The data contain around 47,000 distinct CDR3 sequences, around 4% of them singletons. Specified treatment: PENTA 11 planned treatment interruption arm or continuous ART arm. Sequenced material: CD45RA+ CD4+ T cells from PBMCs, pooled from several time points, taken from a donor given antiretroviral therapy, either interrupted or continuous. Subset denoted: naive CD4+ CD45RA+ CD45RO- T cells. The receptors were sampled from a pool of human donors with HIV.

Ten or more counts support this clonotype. The DNA for the CDR3 is TGTGCCAGCAGCTTAAATGATCAGCCCCAGCATTTT. This gives the protein CASSLNDQPQHF. The rearrangement joins TRBV5-6 to TRBJ1-5; D is uncertain. V was clipped by 2 bases and J by 5 bases, with 5 bases between them. The CDR3 length is 12 residues. Per the germline V gene, CDR1 is SGHDT and CDR2 is YYEEEE.

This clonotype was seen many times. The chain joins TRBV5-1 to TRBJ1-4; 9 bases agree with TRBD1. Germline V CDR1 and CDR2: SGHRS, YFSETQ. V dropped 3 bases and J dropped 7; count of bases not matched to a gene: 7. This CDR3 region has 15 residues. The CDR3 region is CASSSQGAPGEKLFF. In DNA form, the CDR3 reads TGCGCCAGCAGCTCACAGGGGGCGCCGGGTGAAAAACTGTTTTTT.

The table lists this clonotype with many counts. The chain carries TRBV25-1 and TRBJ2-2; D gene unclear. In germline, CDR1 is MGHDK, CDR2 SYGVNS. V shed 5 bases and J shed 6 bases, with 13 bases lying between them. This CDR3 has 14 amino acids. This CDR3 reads CASSKERSAGELFF. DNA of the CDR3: TGTGCCAGCAGTAAGGAAAGATCAGCCGGGGAGCTGTTTTTT.

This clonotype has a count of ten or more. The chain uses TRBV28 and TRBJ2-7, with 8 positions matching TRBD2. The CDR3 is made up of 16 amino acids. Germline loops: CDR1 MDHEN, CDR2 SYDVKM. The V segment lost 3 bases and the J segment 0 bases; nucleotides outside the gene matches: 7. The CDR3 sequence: CASSLNEGTSSYEQYF. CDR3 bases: TGTGCCAGCAGTTTGAATGAGGGGACTAGCTCCTACGAGCAGTACTTC.

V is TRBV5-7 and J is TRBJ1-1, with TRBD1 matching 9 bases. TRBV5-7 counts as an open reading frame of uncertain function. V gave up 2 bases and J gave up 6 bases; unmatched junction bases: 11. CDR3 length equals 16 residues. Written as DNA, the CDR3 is TGTGCCAGCAGCTTAGTCGAGTTACAGGGGGCGTCTGAAGCTTTCTTT. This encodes CASSLVELQGASEAFF.

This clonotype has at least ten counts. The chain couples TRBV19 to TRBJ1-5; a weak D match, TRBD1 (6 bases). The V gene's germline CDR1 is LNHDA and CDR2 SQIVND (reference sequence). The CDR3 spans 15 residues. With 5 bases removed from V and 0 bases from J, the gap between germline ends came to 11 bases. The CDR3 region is CASSPYRDSNQPQHF. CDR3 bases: TGTGCCAGTAGTCCCTACAGGGATAGCAATCAGCCCCAGCATTTT.

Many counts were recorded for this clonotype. The CDR3 sequence: CASSFYDRFSTYEQYF. DNA of the CDR3: TGTGCCAGCAGTTTCTATGACAGGTTTTCAACCTACGAGCAGTACTTC. The chain combines TRBV28 with TRBJ2-7; possibly TRBD1 for D (6 bases). V lost 3 bases and J lost 2, with 17 bases in between. Germline loops: CDR1 MDHEN, CDR2 SYDVKM. The CDR3 loop spans 16 amino acids.

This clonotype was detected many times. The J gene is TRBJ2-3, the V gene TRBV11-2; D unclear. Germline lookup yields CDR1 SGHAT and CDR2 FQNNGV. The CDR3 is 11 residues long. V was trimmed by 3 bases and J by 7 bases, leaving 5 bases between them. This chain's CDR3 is CASSLGNTQYF. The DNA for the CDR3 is TGTGCCAGCAGCTTGGGGAATACGCAGTATTTT.

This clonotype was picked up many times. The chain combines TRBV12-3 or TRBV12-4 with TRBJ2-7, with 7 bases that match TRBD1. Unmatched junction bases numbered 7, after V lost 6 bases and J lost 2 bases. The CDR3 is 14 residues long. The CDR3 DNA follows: TGTGCCAGCAGCGCCCCGGGACAGACCTACGAGCAGTACTTC. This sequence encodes CASSAPGQTYEQYF.

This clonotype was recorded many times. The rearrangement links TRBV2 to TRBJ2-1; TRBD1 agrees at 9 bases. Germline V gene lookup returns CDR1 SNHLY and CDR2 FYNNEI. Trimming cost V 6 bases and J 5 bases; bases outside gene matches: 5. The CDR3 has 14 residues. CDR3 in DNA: TGTGCCAGCAGAGCCGGGACAGGGAACAATGAGCAGTTCTTC. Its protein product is CASRAGTGNNEQFF.

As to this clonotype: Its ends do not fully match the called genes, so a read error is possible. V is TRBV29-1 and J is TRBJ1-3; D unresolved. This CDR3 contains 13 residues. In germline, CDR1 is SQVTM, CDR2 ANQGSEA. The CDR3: CSVEAAGGNTIYF. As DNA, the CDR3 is TGCAGCGTAGAAGCAGCGGGAGGAAACACCATATATTTT.

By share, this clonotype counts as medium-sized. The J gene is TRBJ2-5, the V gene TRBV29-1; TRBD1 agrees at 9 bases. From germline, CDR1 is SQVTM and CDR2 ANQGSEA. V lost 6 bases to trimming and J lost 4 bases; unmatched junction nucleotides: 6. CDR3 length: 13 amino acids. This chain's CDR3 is CSVDRGRRETQYF. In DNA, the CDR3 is TGCAGCGTGGACAGGGGAAGGCGAGAGACCCAGTACTTC.

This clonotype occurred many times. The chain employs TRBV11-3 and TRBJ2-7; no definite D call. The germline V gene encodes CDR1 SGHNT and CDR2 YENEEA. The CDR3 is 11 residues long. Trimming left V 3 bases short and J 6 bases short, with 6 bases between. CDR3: CASSFWGEQYF. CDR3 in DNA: TGTGCCAGCAGCTTCTGGGGCGAGCAGTACTTC.

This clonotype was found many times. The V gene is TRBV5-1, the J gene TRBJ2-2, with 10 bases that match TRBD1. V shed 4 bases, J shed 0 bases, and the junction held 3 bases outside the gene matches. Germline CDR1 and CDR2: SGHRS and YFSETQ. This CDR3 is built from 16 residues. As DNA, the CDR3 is TGCGCCAGCAGCCAGACAGGGGGCGCGAACACCGGGGAGCTGTTTTTT. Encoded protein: CASSQTGGANTGELFF.

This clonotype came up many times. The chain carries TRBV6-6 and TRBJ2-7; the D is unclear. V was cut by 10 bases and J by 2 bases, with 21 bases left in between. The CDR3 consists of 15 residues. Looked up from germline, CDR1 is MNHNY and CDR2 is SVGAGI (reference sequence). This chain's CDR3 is CATSPPVQRPYEQYF. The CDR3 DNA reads TGTGCCACCTCCCCACCAGTTCAGAGACCCTACGAGCAGTACTTC.

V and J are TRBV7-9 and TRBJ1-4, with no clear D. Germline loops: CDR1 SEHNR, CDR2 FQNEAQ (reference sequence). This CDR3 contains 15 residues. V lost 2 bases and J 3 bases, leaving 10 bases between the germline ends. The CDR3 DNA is TGTGCCAGCAGCTTATCGGGAAGATCTAATGAAAAACTGTTTTTT. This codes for CASSLSGRSNEKLFF.

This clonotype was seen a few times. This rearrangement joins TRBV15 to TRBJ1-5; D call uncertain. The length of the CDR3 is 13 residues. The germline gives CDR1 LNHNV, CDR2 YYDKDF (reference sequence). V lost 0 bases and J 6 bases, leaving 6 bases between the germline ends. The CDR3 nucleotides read TGTGCCACCAGCAGAGATATGGCTCAGCCCCAGCATTTT. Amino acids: CATSRDMAQPQHF.

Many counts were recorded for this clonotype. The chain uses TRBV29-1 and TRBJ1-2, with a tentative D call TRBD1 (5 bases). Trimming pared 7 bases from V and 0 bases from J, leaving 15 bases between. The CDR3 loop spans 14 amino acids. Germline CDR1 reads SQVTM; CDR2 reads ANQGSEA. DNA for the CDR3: TGCAGCGGAGGGGAGCCCTTTCCTAACTATGGCTACACCTTC. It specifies CSGGEPFPNYGYTF.

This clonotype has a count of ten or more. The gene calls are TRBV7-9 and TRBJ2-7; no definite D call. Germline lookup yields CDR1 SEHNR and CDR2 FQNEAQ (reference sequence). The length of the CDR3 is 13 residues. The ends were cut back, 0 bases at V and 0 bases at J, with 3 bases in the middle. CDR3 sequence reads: CASSLAHSYEQYF. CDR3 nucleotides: TGTGCCAGCAGCTTAGCGCACTCCTACGAGCAGTACTTC.

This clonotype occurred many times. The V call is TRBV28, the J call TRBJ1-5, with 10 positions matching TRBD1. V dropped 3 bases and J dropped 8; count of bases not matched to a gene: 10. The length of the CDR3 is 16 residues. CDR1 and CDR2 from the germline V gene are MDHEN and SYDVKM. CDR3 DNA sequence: TGTGCCAGCAGTTTCTTCGGGACAGGGGCCGGGGAGCCCCAGCATTTT. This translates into CASSFFGTGAGEPQHF.

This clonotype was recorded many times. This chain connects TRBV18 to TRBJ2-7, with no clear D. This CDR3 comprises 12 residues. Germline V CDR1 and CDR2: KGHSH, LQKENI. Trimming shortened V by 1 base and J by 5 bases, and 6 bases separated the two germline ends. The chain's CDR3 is CASSPRENEQYF. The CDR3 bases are TGTGCCAGCTCACCACGAGAGAACGAGCAGTACTTC.

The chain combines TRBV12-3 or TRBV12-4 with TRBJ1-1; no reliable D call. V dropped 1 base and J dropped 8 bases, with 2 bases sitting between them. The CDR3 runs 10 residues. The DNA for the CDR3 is TGTGCCAGCAGTTTAGGAGAAGCTTTCTTT. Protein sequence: CASSLGEAFF.